The 22 T cell receptor beta chains below come from one sample, sequenced in a study of T cells expressing NK-cell markers. TCRdb reprocessed the 5' RACE reads; each CDR3 protein has one entry and no DNA is given. The sample yields 500,000 to 700,000 distinct CDR3 sequences, of which the top ten take up around 3.3%. Source material: blood T cells: a sorted CD56 or NKG2C T cell subset, CD4+ or CD8+ T cells, or bulk PBMC T cells (not recorded which). These receptors were taken from a young man in good health.

The chain uses TRBV12-3 or TRBV12-4 and TRBJ2-3; TCRdb's D call, TRBD1, is unchecked because there is no DNA. The CDR3 loop spans 13 amino acids. The CDR3 loop reads CASRFTTGNTQYF.

The rearrangement links TRBV28 to TRBJ2-1; absent DNA, TCRdb's TRBD2 call cannot be checked. The CDR3 sequence is 15 residues long. CDR1 and CDR2 from the germline V gene are MDHEN and SYDVKM. This CDR3 reads CASSLGLLAGPGQFF.

The J gene is TRBJ2-7, the V gene TRBV12-3 or TRBV12-4. The CDR3 contains 14 residues. Here the CDR3 reads CASSLRNPTYEQYF.

CDR3 in amino acids: CASSLGRGRTYEQYF. V is TRBV28 and J is TRBJ2-7; TCRdb returns TRBD1, unconfirmable since there is no DNA. Germline CDR1 reads MDHEN; CDR2 reads SYDVKM. The CDR3 contains 15 residues.

The chain joins TRBV7-3 to TRBJ2-1; TCRdb's D call, TRBD1, is unchecked because there is no DNA. CDR1 and CDR2 from the germline V gene are SGHTA and FQGTGA. This CDR3 is built from 16 residues. CDR3 in amino acids: CASSSSRQGARYETFF. The full variable domain, with the rest looked up from reference TRBV7-3 and TRBJ2-1, is GAGVSQTPSNKVTEKGKYVELRCDPISGHTALYWYRQSLGQGPEFLIYFQGTGAADDSGLPNDRFFAVRPEGSVSTLKIQRTERGDSAVYLCASSSSRQGARYETFFGPGTRLTVL.

The V and J genes are TRBV5-5 and TRBJ2-3; absent DNA, TCRdb's TRBD2 call cannot be checked. Germline V gene lookup returns CDR1 SGHKS and CDR2 YYEKEE (reference sequence). CDR3 length: 15 amino acids. CDR3 loop: CASSLMWEGPNTQYF.

V is TRBV20-1 and J is TRBJ2-1; the D gene TCRdb calls, TRBD1, cannot be checked with no DNA. The CDR3 sequence is 12 residues long. Germline V gene lookup returns CDR1 DFQATT and CDR2 SNEGSKA (reference sequence). The chain's CDR3 is CSAGAPGDQQFF.

V and J are TRBV6-1 and TRBJ2-3; the D call of TRBD1 rests on TCRdb alone, since no DNA is present to check it. The germline gives CDR1 MNHNS, CDR2 SASEGT. The CDR3 is 13 amino acids. This chain's CDR3 is CATSGTVTDTQYF.

V usage is TRBV20-1 and J usage is TRBJ2-1. This CDR3 contains 14 residues. The germline gives CDR1 DFQATT, CDR2 SNEGSKA (reference sequence). The chain's CDR3 is CSASVSELYNEQFF.

The V gene is TRBV7-2, the J gene TRBJ2-3; the TRBD2 assignment by TCRdb is unverifiable without DNA. The CDR3 contains 15 residues. Per the germline V gene, CDR1 is SGHTA and CDR2 is FQGNSA. The CDR3 here is CASSLVGPSTDTQYF.

This chain uses TRBV29-1 with TRBJ2-3; the D call of TRBD2 rests on TCRdb alone, since no DNA is present to check it. CDR1 SQVTM and CDR2 ANQGSEA come from the germline V gene. CDR3 size: 13 residues. The chain's CDR3 is CSVGPRLGDTQYF.

The genes are TRBV11-2 and TRBJ1-2. The CDR3 contains 15 residues. The germline gives CDR1 SGHAT, CDR2 FQNNGV. The CDR3 here is CASSFGSTPPYGYTF.

The rearrangement joins TRBV2 to TRBJ2-6; TCRdb returns TRBD2, unconfirmable since there is no DNA. This CDR3 region has 17 residues. Per germline, CDR1 SNHLY and CDR2 FYNNEI. CDR3 residues: CASSNRDSRSGANVLTF.

The rearrangement links TRBV11-1 to TRBJ2-5; lacking DNA, the TRBD2 call made by TCRdb goes unchecked. The CDR3 runs 18 residues. CDR1 is SGHAT and CDR2 is FQDESV in the germline V gene (reference sequence). The CDR3 sequence is CASSPDRRLAGLLETQYF.

The chain joins TRBV20-1 to TRBJ2-1; the TRBD1 assignment by TCRdb is unverifiable without DNA. This CDR3 has 14 residues. In germline, CDR1 is DFQATT, CDR2 SNEGSKA (reference sequence). This chain's CDR3 is CSARGGTGGPEQFF.

The CDR3 loop reads CASSLNPRDTQYF. The chain couples TRBV11-2 to TRBJ2-3. The germline gives CDR1 SGHAT, CDR2 FQNNGV. The CDR3 covers 13 residues.

The chain is built from TRBV7-3 and TRBJ2-1; the TCRdb call, TRBD1, lacks DNA for checking. Germline V gene sequence: CDR1 SGHTA, CDR2 FQGTGA. The CDR3 runs 15 residues. CDR3 amino acids: CASSFLQGAINEQFF.

V gene TRBV18 combines with J gene TRBJ2-1; no DNA is available, so the TRBD2 call from TCRdb remains unchecked. The CDR3 is 13 residues long. Germline-derived CDR1 and CDR2 are KGHSH and LQKENI. The chain's CDR3 is CASSPNLAGEQFF. The full variable domain, its missing parts supplied by reference TRBV18 and TRBJ2-1, is NAGVMQNPRHLVRRRGQEARLRCSPMKGHSHVYWYRQLPEEGLKFMVYLQKENIIDESGMPKERFSAEFPKEGPSILRIQQVVRGDSAAYFCASSPNLAGEQFFGPGTRLTVL.

The rearrangement joins TRBV7-8 to TRBJ2-3; the TRBD2 assignment by TCRdb is unverifiable without DNA. In germline, CDR1 is SGHVS, CDR2 FQNEAQ. The CDR3 is 17 amino acids. CDR3 loop: CASSLPGLALSTDTQYF.

V and J are TRBV12-3 or TRBV12-4 and TRBJ2-3; there is no DNA to check the TCRdb D call of TRBD1. The CDR3 totals 16 residues. CDR3 in amino acids: CASSLNGADPTDTQYF.

The rearrangement links TRBV5-5 to TRBJ1-1. Germline CDR1 is SGHKS and CDR2 is YYEKEE (reference sequence). The CDR3 sequence is 14 residues long. CDR3 sequence reads: CASSFAGSVTEAFF.

V is TRBV20-1 and J is TRBJ2-7; no DNA is available, so the TRBD2 call from TCRdb remains unchecked. From germline, CDR1 is DFQATT and CDR2 SNEGSKA (reference sequence). The CDR3 sequence is 20 residues long. CDR3 loop: CSASQFLGTSGRAQPYEQYF.